The 6 T cell receptor beta chains presented below share a single source sample, sequenced in a study of shared clonotypes between healthy human individuals. Measured with immunoSEQ multiplex PCR; TCRdb has only the in-frame clones, and not every one. This repertoire shows around 200,000 clones, approximately 95% found once; its top ten account for 0.067%. The sequenced sample consisted of naive CD4+ T cells sorted from blood. This sample's subset: CD45RA+ positively selected. The receptors were sampled from a woman aged 25 to 39 in good health.

This sequence joins TRBV7-2 and TRBJ2-1; 8 bases match TRBD2. The V gene's germline CDR1 is SGHTA and CDR2 FQGNSA. V lost 5 bases and J lost 3; bases outside the gene matches: 6. The CDR3 totals 15 residues. For the CDR3, the DNA is TGTGCCAGCAGCATAACTAGCGGATACTACAATGAGCAGTTCTTC. Translated: CASSITSGYYNEQFF.

The V call is TRBV5-1, the J call TRBJ2-7; D perhaps matches TRBD1 (8 bases). This CDR3 comprises 14 residues. Germline V lookup: CDR1 SGHRS, CDR2 YFSETQ. V was shortened by 4 bases and J by 4 bases, with 15 bases between the two germline ends. The CDR3 protein is CASSVTQGGYEQYF. DNA of the CDR3: TGCGCCAGCAGCGTTACACAGGGGGGGTACGAGCAGTACTTC.

The chain combines TRBV25-1 with TRBJ1-1, with D possibly TRBD1 on 5 matching bases. CDR1 and CDR2 from the germline V gene are MGHDK and SYGVNS. V lost 7 bases to trimming and J lost 5 bases, with 14 bases between them. The CDR3 length is 13 residues. The CDR3 is CASTSQGGTEAFF. The CDR3 DNA is TGTGCCAGCACCAGTCAGGGTGGGACTGAAGCTTTCTTT.

This clone is a singleton in its sample. The CDR3 sequence: CASSLTGTEAFF. The CDR3 coding sequence is TGTGCCAGCAGTCTGACAGGAACTGAAGCTTTCTTT. This sequence joins TRBV28 and TRBJ1-1; maybe TRBD1 (6 bases). This CDR3 region has 12 residues. V lost 5 bases, J lost 5 bases, and 9 bases lay in between. Germline V lookup: CDR1 MDHEN, CDR2 SYDVKM.

The chain links TRBV6-5 to TRBJ1-5; tentatively, D is TRBD1 (6 bases). The CDR3 is 15 amino acids. Trimming removed 8 bases at V and 4 bases at J, with 18 bases between. Per germline, CDR1 MNHEY and CDR2 SVGAGI. The CDR3 loop is CASSKDRSSNQPQHF. The CDR3 DNA reads as TGTGCCAGCTCGAAGGACAGATCGAGTAATCAGCCCCAGCATTTT.

The chain uses TRBV14 and TRBJ2-7; TRBD1 matches 7 bases. Germline V gene lookup returns CDR1 SGHDN and CDR2 FVKESK. V lost 8 bases to trimming and J lost 4 bases; unmatched junction nucleotides: 5. The CDR3 spans 12 residues. CDR3 in amino acids: CASRGGSYEQYF. Written as DNA, the CDR3 is TGTGCCAGCCGAGGGGGCTCTTACGAGCAGTACTTC.